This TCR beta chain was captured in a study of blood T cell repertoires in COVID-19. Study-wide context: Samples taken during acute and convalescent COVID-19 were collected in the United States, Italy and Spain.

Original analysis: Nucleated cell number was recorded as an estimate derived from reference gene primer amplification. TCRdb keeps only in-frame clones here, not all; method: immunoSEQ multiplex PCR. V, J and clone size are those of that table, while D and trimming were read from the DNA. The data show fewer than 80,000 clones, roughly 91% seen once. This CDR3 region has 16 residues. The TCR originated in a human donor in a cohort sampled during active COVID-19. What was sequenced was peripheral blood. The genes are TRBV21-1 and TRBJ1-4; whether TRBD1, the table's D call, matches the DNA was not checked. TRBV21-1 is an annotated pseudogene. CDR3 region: CASSTERQICGEKLFF. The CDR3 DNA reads TGTGCCAGCAGCACCGAGAGACAGATTTGTGGGGAAAAACTGTTTTTT.